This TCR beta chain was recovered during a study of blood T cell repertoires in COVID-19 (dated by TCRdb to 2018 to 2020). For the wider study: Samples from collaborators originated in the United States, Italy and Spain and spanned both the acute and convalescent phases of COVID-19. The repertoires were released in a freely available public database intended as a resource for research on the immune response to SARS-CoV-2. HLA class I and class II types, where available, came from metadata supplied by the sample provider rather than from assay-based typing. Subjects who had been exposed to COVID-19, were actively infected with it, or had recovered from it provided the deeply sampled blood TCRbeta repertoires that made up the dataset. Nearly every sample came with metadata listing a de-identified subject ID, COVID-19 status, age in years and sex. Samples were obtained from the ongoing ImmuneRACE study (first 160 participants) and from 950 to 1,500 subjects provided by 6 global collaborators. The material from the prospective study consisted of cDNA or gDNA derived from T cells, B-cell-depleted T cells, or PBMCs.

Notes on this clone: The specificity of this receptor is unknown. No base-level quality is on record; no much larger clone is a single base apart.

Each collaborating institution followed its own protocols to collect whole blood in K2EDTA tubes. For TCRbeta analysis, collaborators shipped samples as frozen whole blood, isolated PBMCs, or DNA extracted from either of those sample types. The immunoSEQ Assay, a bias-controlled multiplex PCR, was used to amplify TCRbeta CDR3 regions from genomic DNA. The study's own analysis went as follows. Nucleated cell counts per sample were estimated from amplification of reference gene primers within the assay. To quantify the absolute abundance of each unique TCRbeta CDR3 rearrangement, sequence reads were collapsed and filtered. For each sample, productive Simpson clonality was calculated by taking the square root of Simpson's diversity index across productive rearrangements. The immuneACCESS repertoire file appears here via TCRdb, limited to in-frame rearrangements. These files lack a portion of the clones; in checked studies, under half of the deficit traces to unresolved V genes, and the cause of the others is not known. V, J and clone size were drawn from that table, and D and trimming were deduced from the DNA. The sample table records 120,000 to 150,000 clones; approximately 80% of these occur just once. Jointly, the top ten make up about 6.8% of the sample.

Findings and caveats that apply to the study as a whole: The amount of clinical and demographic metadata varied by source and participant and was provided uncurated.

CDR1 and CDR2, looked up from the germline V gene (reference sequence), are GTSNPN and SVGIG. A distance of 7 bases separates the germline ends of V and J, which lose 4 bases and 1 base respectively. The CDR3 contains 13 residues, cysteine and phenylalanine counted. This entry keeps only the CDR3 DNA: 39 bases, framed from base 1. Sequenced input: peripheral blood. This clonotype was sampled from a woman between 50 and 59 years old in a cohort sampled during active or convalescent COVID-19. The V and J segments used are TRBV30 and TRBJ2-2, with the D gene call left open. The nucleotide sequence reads TGTGCCTGGAATGGGCAGAACACCGGGGAGCTGTTTTTT. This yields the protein CAWNGQNTGELFF.